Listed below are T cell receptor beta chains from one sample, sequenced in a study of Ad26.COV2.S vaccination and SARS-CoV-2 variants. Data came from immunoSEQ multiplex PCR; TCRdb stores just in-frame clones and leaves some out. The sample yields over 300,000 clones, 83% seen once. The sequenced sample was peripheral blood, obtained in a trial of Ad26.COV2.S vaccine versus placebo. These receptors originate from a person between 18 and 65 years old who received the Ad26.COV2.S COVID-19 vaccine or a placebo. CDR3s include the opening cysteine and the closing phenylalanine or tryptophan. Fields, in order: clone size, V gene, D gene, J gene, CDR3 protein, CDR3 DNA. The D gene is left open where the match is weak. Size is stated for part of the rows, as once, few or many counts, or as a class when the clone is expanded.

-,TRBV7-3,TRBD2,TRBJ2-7,CASSLTGGSGYEQYF,TGTGCCAGCAGCTTGACGGGAGGGAGCGGTTACGAGCAGTACTTC
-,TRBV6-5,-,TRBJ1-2,CASSPSGAGHYGYTF,TGTGCCAGCAGTCCCAGCGGGGCAGGGCACTATGGCTACACCTTC
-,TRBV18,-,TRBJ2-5,CASSPPARYQETQYF,TGTGCCAGCTCACCACCAGCCCGGTACCAAGAGACCCAGTACTTC
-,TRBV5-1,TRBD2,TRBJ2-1,CASSGLAGISSYNEQFF,TGCGCCAGCAGCGGACTAGCGGGGATCAGCTCCTACAATGAGCAGTTCTTC
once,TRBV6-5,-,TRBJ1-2,CASRTTGAGGGYTF,TGTGCCAGCAGAACCACAGGAGCGGGGGGTGGCTACACCTTC
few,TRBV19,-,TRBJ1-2,CASSIGVGYTF,TGTGCCAGTAGTATAGGGGTCGGCTACACCTTC
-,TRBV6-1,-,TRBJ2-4,CASSELLTAKNIQYF,TGTGCCAGCAGTGAATTGCTGACGGCCAAAAACATTCAGTACTTC
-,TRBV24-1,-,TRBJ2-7,CATSDSDRAYEQYF,TGTGCCACCAGTGATTCGGACCGAGCCTACGAGCAGTACTTC
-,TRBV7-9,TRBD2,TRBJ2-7,CASSGGESYEQYF,TGTGCCAGCAGCGGGGGGGAGAGCTACGAGCAGTACTTC
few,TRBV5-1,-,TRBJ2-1,CASSWIGTQSRIYNEQFF,TGCGCCAGCAGCTGGATAGGGACACAAAGTAGGATTTACAATGAGCAGTTCTTC
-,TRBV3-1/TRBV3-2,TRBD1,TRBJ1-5,CASSRGQGIDQPQHF,TGTGCCAGCAGCCGCGGACAGGGGATTGATCAGCCCCAGCATTTT
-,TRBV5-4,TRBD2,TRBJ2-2,CASSTGLAGVGGELFF,TGTGCCAGCAGCACCGGACTAGCGGGAGTTGGCGGGGAGCTGTTTTTT
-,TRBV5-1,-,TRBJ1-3,CASSPDRSGNTIYF,TGCGCCAGCAGCCCCGACAGGTCTGGAAACACCATATATTTT
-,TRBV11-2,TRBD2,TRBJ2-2,CASSLSGRAGGGELFF,TGTGCCAGCAGCCTAAGCGGGAGGGCCGGCGGCGGGGAGCTGTTTTTT
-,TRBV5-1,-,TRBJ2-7,CASSPQGTYEQYF,TGCGCCAGCAGCCCACAGGGAACCTACGAGCAGTACTTC
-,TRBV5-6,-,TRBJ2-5,CASSFPVGQGETQYF,TGTGCCAGCAGCTTTCCGGTAGGCCAGGGAGAGACCCAGTACTTC
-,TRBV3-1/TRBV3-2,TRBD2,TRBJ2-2,CASSQLAGGLAGELFF,TGTGCCAGCAGCCAGCTAGCGGGGGGTCTGGCCGGGGAGCTGTTTTTT
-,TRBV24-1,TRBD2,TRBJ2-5,CATAEGRGGEETQYF,TGTGCCACGGCCGAGGGGCGGGGGGGAGAAGAGACCCAGTACTTC
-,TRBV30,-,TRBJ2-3,CAWSVHGLSDTQYF,TGTGCCTGGAGTGTACACGGACTATCAGATACGCAGTATTTT
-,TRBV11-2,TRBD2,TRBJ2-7,CASSRTSGVASQYF,TGTGCCAGCAGCCGGACTAGCGGGGTAGCCTCCCAGTACTTC
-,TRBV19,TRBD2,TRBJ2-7,CASTREAYEQYF,TGTGCCAGTACGCGGGAGGCCTACGAGCAGTACTTC
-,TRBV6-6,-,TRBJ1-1,CASSPGTEAFF,TGTGCCAGCAGCCCCGGCACTGAAGCTTTCTTT
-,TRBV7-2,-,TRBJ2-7,CASSLAQNGFSYEQYF,TGTGCCAGCAGCTTAGCGCAAAACGGGTTCTCCTACGAGCAGTACTTC
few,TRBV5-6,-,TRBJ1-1,CASSLAAATFMNTEAFF,TGTGCCAGCAGCTTGGCCGCAGCGACTTTCATGAACACTGAAGCTTTCTTT
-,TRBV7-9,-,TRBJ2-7,CASSSWEIPPYEQYF,TGTGCCAGCAGCTCTTGGGAAATACCTCCCTACGAGCAGTACTTC
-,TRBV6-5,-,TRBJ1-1,CASSSPRSPRPFF,TGTGCCAGCAGTTCGCCTCGGAGCCCAAGGCCTTTCTTT
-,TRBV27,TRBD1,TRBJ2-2,CASRPDRGNTGELFF,TGTGCCAGCAGGCCTGACAGGGGGAACACCGGGGAGCTGTTTTTT
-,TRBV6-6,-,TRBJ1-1,CASSFGGLTEAFF,TGTGCCAGCAGTTTCGGTGGTCTAACTGAAGCTTTCTTT
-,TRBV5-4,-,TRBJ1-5,CASSLGGGNQPQHF,TGTGCCAGCAGCTTGGGAGGAGGCAATCAGCCCCAGCATTTT
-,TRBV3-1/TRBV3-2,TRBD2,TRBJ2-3,CASSQRTSGYTDTQYF,TGTGCCAGCAGCCAGAGGACTAGCGGGTACACAGATACGCAGTATTTT
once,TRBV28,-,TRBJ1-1,CASSFNGGTEAFF,TGTGCCAGCAGTTTTAATGGGGGCACTGAAGCTTTCTTT
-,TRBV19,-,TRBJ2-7,CASNNVGNEQYF,TGTGCCAGTAACAATGTAGGGAACGAGCAGTACTTC
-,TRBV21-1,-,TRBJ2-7,CASSKVKQGIPYYEQYF,TGTGCCAGCAGCAAAGTGAAGCAGGGAATCCCCTACTACGAGCAGTACTTC
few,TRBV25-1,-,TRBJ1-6,CASMGRRNSPLHF,TGTGCCAGCATGGGACGGAGAAATTCACCCCTCCACTTT
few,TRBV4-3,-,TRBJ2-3,CASSQDVATQGDTQYF,TGCGCCAGCAGCCAAGATGTAGCCACCCAAGGAGATACGCAGTATTTT
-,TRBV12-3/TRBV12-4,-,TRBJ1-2,CASSLIPRAGYTF,TGTGCCAGCAGTTTGATCCCTCGTGCTGGCTACACCTTC
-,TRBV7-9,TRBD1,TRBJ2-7,CASSSGQGWYEQYF,TGTGCCAGCAGCTCAGGACAGGGATGGTACGAGCAGTACTTC
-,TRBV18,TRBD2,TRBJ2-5,CASSPGLAGAWETQYF,TGTGCCAGCTCACCAGGACTAGCGGGGGCGTGGGAGACCCAGTACTTC
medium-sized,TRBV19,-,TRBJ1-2,CASSTPPLVGYGYTF,TGTGCCAGTAGTACCCCTCCCCTTGTGGGCTATGGCTACACCTTC
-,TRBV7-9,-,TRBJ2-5,CASSLDGQGWETQYF,TGTGCCAGCAGCTTAGACGGGCAGGGGTGGGAGACCCAGTACTTC
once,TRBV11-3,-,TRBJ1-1,CASSDDRMNTEAFF,TGTGCCAGCAGCGATGACAGGATGAACACTGAAGCTTTCTTT
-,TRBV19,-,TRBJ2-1,CASSKHNEFEQFF,TGTGCCAGTAGTAAACACAATGAGTTTGAGCAGTTCTTC
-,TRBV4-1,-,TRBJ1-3,CASSQRPISGNTIYF,TGCGCCAGCAGCCAAAGACCGATCTCTGGAAACACCATATATTTT
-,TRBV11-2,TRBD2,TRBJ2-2,CASSSEASGRIVGGELFF,TGTGCCAGCAGCTCAGAAGCTAGCGGGAGGATCGTTGGCGGGGAGCTGTTTTTT
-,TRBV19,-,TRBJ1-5,CASSIIRSYSNQPQHF,TGTGCCAGTAGTATAATACGGTCCTATAGCAATCAGCCCCAGCATTTT
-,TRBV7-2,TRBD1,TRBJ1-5,CASSPRTGLINQPQHF,TGTGCCAGCAGCCCGAGGACAGGGCTGATCAATCAGCCCCAGCATTTT
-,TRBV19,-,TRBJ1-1,CASSMRWGGVHTEAFF,TGTGCCAGTAGTATGAGGTGGGGGGGAGTTCACACTGAAGCTTTCTTT
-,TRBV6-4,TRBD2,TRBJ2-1,CASSESLSGSREQFF,TGTGCCAGCAGTGAATCTTTGAGCGGGAGTAGAGAGCAGTTCTTC